A single sample is the source of the 23 T cell receptor beta chains below, sequenced in a study of cytomegalovirus exposure and HLA in healthy donors. 13 Jbeta primers and 60 Vbeta primers were used for the PCR. The method was immunoSEQ multiplex PCR; TCRdb's version includes in-frame clones alone and lacks a portion of them. The sample records roughly 150,000 clones, 60% to 80% being singletons. Sequencing was performed on PBMCs. The receptors were sampled from a man aged 25-45 years in good health and CMV-seronegative.

J is TRBJ1-2 and V is TRBV6-1; D call uncertain. Germline-derived CDR1 and CDR2 are MNHNS and SASEGT. The length of the CDR3 is 13 residues. The germline V and J ends were trimmed by 5 bases and 3 bases, with 10 bases remaining between them. CDR3: CASSSGRDYGYTF. In nucleotides, the CDR3 is TGTGCCAGCAGTTCCGGGAGGGACTATGGCTACACCTTC.

A note on this clone: Distinct nucleotide sequences in the sample also encode this CDR3. The CDR3 DNA is TGCGCCAGCAGCTTGGGACAGGGGGCAGGGGATACGCAGTATTTT. It encodes CASSLGQGAGDTQYF. The gene calls are TRBV5-1 and TRBJ2-3; 10 bases are shared with TRBD1. There are 15 residues in the CDR3. Looked up from germline, CDR1 is SGHRS and CDR2 is YFSETQ. V gave up 0 bases and J gave up 6 bases; unmatched junction bases: 4.

This clone was found a few times. The chain joins TRBV4-2 to TRBJ2-1; 11 nucleotides line up with TRBD2. V was pared by 1 base and J by 4 bases, with 6 bases of the junction left unmatched. CDR3 length: 17 amino acids. CDR1 and CDR2 from the germline V gene are LGHNA and YNFKEQ. The CDR3 nucleotides read TGTGCCAGCAGCCAAGCCCTCGGGACTAGCGGATACAATGAGCAGTTCTTC. This codes for CASSQALGTSGYNEQFF.

The chain recombines TRBV27 with TRBJ2-1; 8 nucleotides match TRBD2. Unmatched junction bases numbered 14, after V lost 7 bases and J lost 0 bases. Germline V lookup: CDR1 MNHEY, CDR2 SMNVEV (reference sequence). This CDR3 spans 18 amino acids. DNA for the CDR3: TGTGCCAGCACCTCTTGGGGACGAGCGGGAGACTCCTACAATGAGCAGTTCTTC. Translating gives CASTSWGRAGDSYNEQFF.

This chain joins TRBV2 and TRBJ1-2; 7 bases line up with TRBD1. From germline, CDR1 is SNHLY and CDR2 FYNNEI. Trimming cost V 4 bases and J 3 bases; bases outside gene matches: 2. This CDR3 comprises 13 residues. The CDR3 here is CASSGQGDYGYTF. CDR3 sequence (DNA): TGTGCCAGCAGTGGACAGGGCGACTATGGCTACACCTTC.

This clone was detected once. The CDR3 coding sequence is TGTGCCACCAGCAGAGATTCGGGGTTCGGTGAGCAGTTCTTC. Its translation is CATSRDSGFGEQFF. The chain recombines TRBV15 with TRBJ2-1, with a tentative D call TRBD2 (5 bases). CDR1 is LNHNV, CDR2 YYDKDF, per germline (reference sequence). CDR3 length: 14 residues. The ends were cut back, 0 bases at V and 9 bases at J, with 12 bases in the middle.

The rearrangement uses TRBV7-9 and TRBJ1-4, with D hard to call. This CDR3 region has 13 residues. V lost 7 bases, J lost 4 bases, and 10 bases lay in between. Germline V gene data show CDR1 as SEHNR and CDR2 as FQNEAQ (reference sequence). CDR3 amino acids: CASTQHGNEKLFF. CDR3 sequence (DNA): TGTGCCAGCACCCAACATGGTAATGAAAAACTGTTTTTT.

The V gene is TRBV9, the J gene TRBJ2-1; the D gene is possibly TRBD2 (5 bases). Germline assignment: CDR1 SGDLS and CDR2 YYNGEE. V was shortened by 5 bases and J by 6 bases, with 21 bases between the two germline ends. CDR3 length: 16 residues. The CDR3 sequence is CASSGWAPQRGNEQFF. In DNA, the CDR3 is TGTGCCAGCAGTGGTTGGGCACCCCAACGGGGCAATGAGCAGTTCTTC.

The CDR3 coding sequence is TGTGCCAGCAGCTTGGTTCGGGACTCCATATTTGGGGATACGCAGTATTTT. It codes for CASSLVRDSIFGDTQYF. The chain joins TRBV5-8 to TRBJ2-3, with a possible D match to TRBD2 (6 bases). The CDR3 extends over 17 amino acids. With 0 bases removed from V and 6 bases from J, the gap between germline ends came to 20 bases. Germline values: CDR1 SGHTS, CDR2 YDEGEE. Combining the CDR3 with reference TRBV5-8 and TRBJ2-3 gives the whole variable domain EAGVTQSPTHLIKTRGQQATLRCSPISGHTSVYWYQQALGLGLQFLLWYDEGEERNRGNFPPRFSGRQFPNYSSELNVNALELEDSALYLCASSLVRDSIFGDTQYFGPGTRLTVL.

The chain links TRBV6-1 to TRBJ2-2; 8 positions agree with TRBD1. Germline V gives CDR1 MNHNS, CDR2 SASEGT. V gave up 9 bases and J gave up 6 bases; unmatched junction bases: 9. This CDR3 comprises 14 residues. The CDR3 nucleotides are TGTGCCAGTAATCGACAGGGGACGGCCGGGGAGCTGTTTTTT. Its protein product is CASNRQGTAGELFF.

The chain employs TRBV6-5 and TRBJ2-7; 7 bases are a match to TRBD1. The CDR3 covers 15 residues. Germline CDR1 is MNHEY and CDR2 is SVGAGI. V lost 6 bases to trimming and J lost 1 base; unmatched junction nucleotides: 9. The CDR3 sequence: CASRRQGMRSYEQYF. CDR3 bases: TGTGCCAGCAGAAGACAGGGCATGAGATCCTACGAGCAGTACTTC.

This sequence joins TRBV6-1 and TRBJ2-1, with 8 bases aligning to TRBD2. CDR3 length: 15 amino acids. Germline CDR1 MNHNS, CDR2 SASEGT. Unmatched junction bases numbered 8, after V lost 7 bases and J lost 3 bases. The CDR3 reads CASTRSSGNYNEQFF. The CDR3 DNA is TGTGCCAGCACCCGGAGTAGCGGGAACTACAATGAGCAGTTCTTC.

The chain combines TRBV7-9 with TRBJ2-3, with a possible D match to TRBD2 (6 bases). The germline gives CDR1 SEHNR, CDR2 FQNEAQ (reference sequence). The germline V and J ends were trimmed by 5 bases and 2 bases, with 14 bases remaining between them. CDR3 length: 15 residues. In DNA form, the CDR3 reads TGTGCCAGCAGCAGAAGGGACTTCTCCACAGATACGCAGTATTTT. Translation: CASSRRDFSTDTQYF.

V gene TRBV11-2 combines with J gene TRBJ2-7, with no clear D. Germline-derived CDR1 and CDR2 are SGHAT and FQNNGV. This CDR3 has 13 amino acids. Trimming cost V 0 bases and J 5 bases, with 8 bases left between them. CDR3 in amino acids: CASSLDYHNEQYF. DNA of the CDR3: TGTGCCAGCAGCTTAGATTACCACAACGAGCAGTACTTC.

The J gene is TRBJ2-1, the V gene TRBV5-1, with D hard to call. Trimming pared 2 bases from V and 4 bases from J, leaving 7 bases between. The germline CDR1 and CDR2 sequences are SGHRS and YFSETQ. CDR3 size: 13 residues. The CDR3 sequence: CASSFELYNEQFF. In DNA form, the CDR3 reads TGCGCCAGCAGCTTTGAGCTTTACAATGAGCAGTTCTTC. The variable domain in full, with the rest retrieved from reference TRBV5-1 and TRBJ2-1, is KAGVTQTPRYLIKTRGQQVTLSCSPISGHRSVSWYQQTPGQGLQFLFEYFSETQRNKGNFPGRFSGRQFSNSRSEMNVSTLELGDSALYLCASSFELYNEQFFGPGTRLTVL.

V gene TRBV30 combines with J gene TRBJ2-5; maybe TRBD1 (6 bases). V lost 1 base and J lost 1, with 10 bases in between. Germline V gene data show CDR1 as GTSNPN and CDR2 as SVGIG (reference sequence). This CDR3 comprises 14 residues. The CDR3 is CAWSARTAQETQYF. The CDR3 nucleotides read TGTGCCTGGAGTGCCCGGACAGCCCAAGAGACCCAGTACTTC.

As regards this clone: Other DNA sequences from this sample encode an identical CDR3 as well. This chain connects TRBV19 to TRBJ1-1; D gene ambiguous. V was pared by 6 bases and J by 1 base, with 6 bases between. The CDR3 runs 12 residues. Germline loops: CDR1 LNHDA, CDR2 SQIVND (reference sequence). CDR3 region: CASSRGNTEAFF. The DNA of the CDR3 is TGTGCCAGTAGCAGAGGGAACACTGAAGCTTTCTTT.

This sequence joins TRBV29-1 and TRBJ2-5; possible D gene TRBD2, 5 bases. The germline CDR1 and CDR2 sequences are SQVTM and ANQGSEA. The CDR3 spans 12 residues. V lost 6 bases, J lost 2 bases, and 10 bases lay in between. The CDR3: CSVIREQETQYF. CDR3 coding DNA: TGCAGCGTGATCCGGGAACAAGAGACCCAGTACTTC.

V and J are TRBV6-6 and TRBJ1-2; no reliable D call. The germline V gene encodes CDR1 MNHNY and CDR2 SVGAGI (reference sequence). V gave up 5 bases and J gave up 5 bases, with 15 bases separating them. This CDR3 has 14 residues. The CDR3 DNA reads TGTGCCAGCAGTCCCAAAGCACTCGTTTATGGCTACACCTTC. It encodes CASSPKALVYGYTF.

The chain links TRBV10-1 to TRBJ2-2; 12 bases map to TRBD2. Germline V gene data show CDR1 as WNHNN and CDR2 as SYGVQD (reference sequence). Germline trimming cut 5 bases from V and 5 bases from J; bases unmatched to any gene: 3. The CDR3 consists of 15 residues. The CDR3 spells CASSRTSGTTGELFF. In DNA, the CDR3 is TGCGCCAGCAGTAGGACTAGCGGGACTACCGGGGAGCTGTTTTTT.

This clone was found a few times. The V gene is TRBV19, the J gene TRBJ1-5; D uncertain. Germline loops: CDR1 LNHDA, CDR2 SQIVND (reference sequence). V was cut by 3 bases and J by 2 bases, with 11 bases left in between. The CDR3 has 15 amino acids. CDR3 amino acids: CASSITRQGNQPQHF. CDR3 in DNA: TGTGCCAGTAGTATTACCCGCCAGGGCAATCAGCCCCAGCATTTT.

Points on this clone: A read error may produce the germline difference seen at one junction end. The identical CDR3 is also encoded by other nucleotide sequences in the sample. J is TRBJ1-2 and V is TRBV6-6, with D tentatively TRBD1 (5 bases). Per germline, CDR1 MNHNY and CDR2 SVGAGI (reference sequence). This CDR3 region has 11 residues. The CDR3 sequence is CASSQGYGYTF. CDR3 sequence (DNA): TGCGCCAGCAGTCAGGGCTATGGCTACACCTTC.

The chain joins TRBV25-1 to TRBJ1-1; no definite D call. The CDR3 is made up of 13 amino acids. The V end was cut by 3 bases, the J end by 3 bases, with 8 bases between. CDR1 and CDR2 (germline): MGHDK, SYGVNS. The CDR3 loop is CASSDRWDTEAFF. In DNA, the CDR3 is TGTGCCAGCAGTGACAGGTGGGACACTGAAGCTTTCTTT.